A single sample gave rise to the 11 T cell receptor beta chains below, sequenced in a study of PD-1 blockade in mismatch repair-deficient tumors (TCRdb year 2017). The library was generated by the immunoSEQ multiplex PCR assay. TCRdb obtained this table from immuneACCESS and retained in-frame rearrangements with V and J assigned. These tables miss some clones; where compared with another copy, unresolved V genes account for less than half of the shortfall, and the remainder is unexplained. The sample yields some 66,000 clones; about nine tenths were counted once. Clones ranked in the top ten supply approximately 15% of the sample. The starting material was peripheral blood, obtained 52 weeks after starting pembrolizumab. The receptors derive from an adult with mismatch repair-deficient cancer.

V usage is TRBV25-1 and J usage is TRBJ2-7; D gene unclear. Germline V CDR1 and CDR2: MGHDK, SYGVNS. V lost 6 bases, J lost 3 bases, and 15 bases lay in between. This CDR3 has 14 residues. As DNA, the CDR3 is TGTGCCAGCAGAGACCCGGCCTCGGACTACGAGCAGTACTTC. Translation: CASRDPASDYEQYF.

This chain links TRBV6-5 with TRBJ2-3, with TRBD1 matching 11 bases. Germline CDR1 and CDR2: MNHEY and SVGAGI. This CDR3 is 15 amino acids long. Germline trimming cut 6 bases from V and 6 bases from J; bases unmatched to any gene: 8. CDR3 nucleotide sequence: TGTGCCAGCAGCCACGGACAGGGGGCGTACGATACGCAGTATTTT. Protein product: CASSHGQGAYDTQYF.

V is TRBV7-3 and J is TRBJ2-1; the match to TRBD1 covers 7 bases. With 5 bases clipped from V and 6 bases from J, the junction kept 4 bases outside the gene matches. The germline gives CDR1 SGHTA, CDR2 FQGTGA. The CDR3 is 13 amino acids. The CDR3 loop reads CASSQDRVNEQFF. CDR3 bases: TGTGCCAGCAGCCAAGACAGGGTCAATGAGCAGTTCTTC.

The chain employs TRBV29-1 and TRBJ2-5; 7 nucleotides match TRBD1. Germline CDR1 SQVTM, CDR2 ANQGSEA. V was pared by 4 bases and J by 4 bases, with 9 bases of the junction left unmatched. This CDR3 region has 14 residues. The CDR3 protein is CSVADRDRGETQYF. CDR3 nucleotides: TGCAGCGTTGCCGACAGGGACCGTGGAGAGACCCAGTACTTC. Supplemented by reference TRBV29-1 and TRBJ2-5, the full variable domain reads SAVISQKPSRDICQRGTSLTIQCQVDSQVTMMFWYRQQPGQSLTLIATANQGSEATYESGFVIDKFPISRPNLTFSTLTVSNMSPEDSSIYLCSVADRDRGETQYFGPGTRLLVL.

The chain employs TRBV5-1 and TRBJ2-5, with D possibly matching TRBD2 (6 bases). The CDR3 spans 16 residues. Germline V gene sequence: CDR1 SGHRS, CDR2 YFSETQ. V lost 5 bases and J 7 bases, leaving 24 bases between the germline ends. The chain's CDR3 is CASRGSPGEFLGTQYF. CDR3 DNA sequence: TGCGCCAGCAGGGGATCTCCGGGGGAGTTTCTTGGGACCCAGTACTTC.

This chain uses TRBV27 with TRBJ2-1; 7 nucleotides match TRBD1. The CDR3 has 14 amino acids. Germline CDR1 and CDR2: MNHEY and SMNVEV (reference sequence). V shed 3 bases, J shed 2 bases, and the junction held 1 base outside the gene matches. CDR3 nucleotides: TGTGCCAGCAGTTTGACAGGGACCTACAATGAGCAGTTCTTC. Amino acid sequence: CASSLTGTYNEQFF.

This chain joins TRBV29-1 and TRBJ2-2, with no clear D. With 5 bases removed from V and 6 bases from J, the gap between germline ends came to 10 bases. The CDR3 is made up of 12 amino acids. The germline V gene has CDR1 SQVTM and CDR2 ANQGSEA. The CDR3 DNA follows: TGCAGCGTTTTCGTGGAGTCCGGGGAGCTGTTTTTT. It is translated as CSVFVESGELFF.

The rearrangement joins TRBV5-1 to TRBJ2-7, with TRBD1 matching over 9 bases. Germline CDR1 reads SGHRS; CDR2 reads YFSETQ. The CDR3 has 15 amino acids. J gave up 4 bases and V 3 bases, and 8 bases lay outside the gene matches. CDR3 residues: CASSWNDRGYYEQYF. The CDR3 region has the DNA TGCGCCAGCAGCTGGAATGACAGGGGGTATTACGAGCAGTACTTC.

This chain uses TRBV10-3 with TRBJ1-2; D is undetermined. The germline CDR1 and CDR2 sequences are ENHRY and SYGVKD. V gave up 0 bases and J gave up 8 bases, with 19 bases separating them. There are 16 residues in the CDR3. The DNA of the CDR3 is TGTGCCATCAGTGAGTCTATCTTCTCTTCGGTGGGAGGCTACACCTTC. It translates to CAISESIFSSVGGYTF.

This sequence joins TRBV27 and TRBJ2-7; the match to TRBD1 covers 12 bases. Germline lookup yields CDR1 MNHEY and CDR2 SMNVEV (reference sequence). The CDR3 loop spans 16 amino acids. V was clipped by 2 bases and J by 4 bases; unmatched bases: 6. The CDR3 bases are TGTGCCAGCAGTTTAGCCGGGACAGGGGGCGGGTACGAGCAGTACTTC. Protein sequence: CASSLAGTGGGYEQYF.

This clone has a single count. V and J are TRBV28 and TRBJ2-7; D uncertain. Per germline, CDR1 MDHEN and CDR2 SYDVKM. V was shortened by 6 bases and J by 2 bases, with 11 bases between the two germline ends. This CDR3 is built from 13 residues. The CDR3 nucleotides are TGTGCCAGCAGAAGATCAAAAACCTACGAGCAGTACTTC. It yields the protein CASRRSKTYEQYF.